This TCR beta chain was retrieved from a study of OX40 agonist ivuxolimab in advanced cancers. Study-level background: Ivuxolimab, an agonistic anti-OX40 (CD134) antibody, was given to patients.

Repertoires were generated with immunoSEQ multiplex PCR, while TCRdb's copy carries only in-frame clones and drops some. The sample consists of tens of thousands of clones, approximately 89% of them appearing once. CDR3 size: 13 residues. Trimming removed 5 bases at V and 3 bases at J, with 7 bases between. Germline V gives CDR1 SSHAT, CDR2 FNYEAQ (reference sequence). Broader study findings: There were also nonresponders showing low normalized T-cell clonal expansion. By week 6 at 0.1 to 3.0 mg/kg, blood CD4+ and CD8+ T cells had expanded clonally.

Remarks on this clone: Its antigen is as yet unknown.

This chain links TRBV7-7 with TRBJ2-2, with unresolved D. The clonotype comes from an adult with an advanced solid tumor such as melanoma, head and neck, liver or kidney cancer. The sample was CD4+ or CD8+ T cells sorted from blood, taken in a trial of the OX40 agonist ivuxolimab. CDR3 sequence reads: CASSPRHTGELFF. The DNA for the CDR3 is TGTGCCAGCAGCCCACGACACACCGGGGAGCTGTTTTTT.